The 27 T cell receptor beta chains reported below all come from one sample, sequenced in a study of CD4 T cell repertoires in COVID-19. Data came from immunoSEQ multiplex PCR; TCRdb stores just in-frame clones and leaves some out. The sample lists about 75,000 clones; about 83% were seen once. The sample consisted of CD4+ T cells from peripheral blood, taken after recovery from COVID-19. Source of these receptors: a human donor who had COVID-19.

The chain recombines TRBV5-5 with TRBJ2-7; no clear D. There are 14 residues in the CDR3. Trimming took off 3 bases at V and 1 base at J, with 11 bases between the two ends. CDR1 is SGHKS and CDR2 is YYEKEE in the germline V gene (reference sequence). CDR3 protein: CASSSVQESYEQYF. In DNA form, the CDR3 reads TGTGCCAGCAGCTCGGTCCAGGAGTCCTACGAGCAGTACTTC.

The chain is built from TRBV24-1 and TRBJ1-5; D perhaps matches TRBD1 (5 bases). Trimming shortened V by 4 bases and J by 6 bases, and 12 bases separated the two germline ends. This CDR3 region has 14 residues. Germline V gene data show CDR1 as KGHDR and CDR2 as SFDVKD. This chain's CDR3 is CATSDSIGGQPQHF. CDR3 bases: TGTGCCACCAGTGACTCAATTGGGGGTCAGCCCCAGCATTTT.

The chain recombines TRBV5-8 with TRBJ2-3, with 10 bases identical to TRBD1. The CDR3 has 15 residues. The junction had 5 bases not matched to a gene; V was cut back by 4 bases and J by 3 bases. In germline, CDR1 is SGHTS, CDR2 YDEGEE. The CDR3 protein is CASSQTGGLTDTQYF. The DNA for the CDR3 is TGTGCCAGCAGCCAGACAGGGGGCTTAACAGATACGCAGTATTTT.

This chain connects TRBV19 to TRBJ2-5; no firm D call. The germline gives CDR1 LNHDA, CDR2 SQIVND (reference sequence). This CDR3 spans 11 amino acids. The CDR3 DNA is TGTGCTTCTGGCCGGCAAGAGACCCAGTACTTC. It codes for CASGRQETQYF.

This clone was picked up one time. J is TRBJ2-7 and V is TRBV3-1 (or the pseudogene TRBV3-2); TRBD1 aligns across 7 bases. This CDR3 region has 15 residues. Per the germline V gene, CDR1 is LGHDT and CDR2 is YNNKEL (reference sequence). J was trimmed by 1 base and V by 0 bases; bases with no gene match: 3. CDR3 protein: CASSQDATGSYEQYF. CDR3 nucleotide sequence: TGTGCCAGCAGCCAAGATGCGACAGGGTCCTACGAGCAGTACTTC.

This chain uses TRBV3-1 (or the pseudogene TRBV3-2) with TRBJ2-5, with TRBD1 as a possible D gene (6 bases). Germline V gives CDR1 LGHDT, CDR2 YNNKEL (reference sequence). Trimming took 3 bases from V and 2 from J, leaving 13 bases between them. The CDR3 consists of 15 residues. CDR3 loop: CASSQGRGGQETQYF. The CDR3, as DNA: TGTGCCAGCAGCCAGGGGAGAGGGGGTCAAGAGACCCAGTACTTC.

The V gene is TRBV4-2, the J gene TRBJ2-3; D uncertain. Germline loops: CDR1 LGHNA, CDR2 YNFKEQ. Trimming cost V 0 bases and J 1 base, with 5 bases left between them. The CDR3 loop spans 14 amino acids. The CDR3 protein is CASSQEHGTDTQYF. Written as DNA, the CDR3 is TGTGCCAGCAGCCAAGAACACGGCACAGATACGCAGTATTTT.

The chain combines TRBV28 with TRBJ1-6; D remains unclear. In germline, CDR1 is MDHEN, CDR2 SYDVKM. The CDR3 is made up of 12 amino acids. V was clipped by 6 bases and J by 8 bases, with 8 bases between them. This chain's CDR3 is CASRSLDSPLHF. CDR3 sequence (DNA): TGTGCCAGCAGATCACTGGATTCACCCCTCCACTTT.

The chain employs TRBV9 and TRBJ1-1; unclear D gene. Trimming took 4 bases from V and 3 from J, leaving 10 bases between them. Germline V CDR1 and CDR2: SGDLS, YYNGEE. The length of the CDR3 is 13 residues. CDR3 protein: CASSIQPHTEAFF. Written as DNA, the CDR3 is TGTGCCAGCAGCATACAGCCCCACACTGAAGCTTTCTTT. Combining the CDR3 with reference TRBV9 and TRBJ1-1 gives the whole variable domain DSGVTQTPKHLITATGQRVTLRCSPRSGDLSVYWYQQSLDQGLQFLIQYYNGEERAKGNILERFSAQQFPDLHSELNLSSLELGDSALYFCASSIQPHTEAFFGQGTRLTVV.

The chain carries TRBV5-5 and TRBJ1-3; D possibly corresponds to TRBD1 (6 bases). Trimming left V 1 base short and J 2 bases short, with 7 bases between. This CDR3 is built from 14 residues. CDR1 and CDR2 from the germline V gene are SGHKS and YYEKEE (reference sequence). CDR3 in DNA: TGTGCCAGCAGCTTGACAGGGACTGGAAACACCATATATTTT. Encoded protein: CASSLTGTGNTIYF. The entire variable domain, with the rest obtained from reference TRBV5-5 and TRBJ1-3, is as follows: DAGVTQSPTHLIKTRGQQVTLRCSPISGHKSVSWYQQVLGQGPQFIFQYYEKEERGRGNFPDRFSARQFPNYSSELNVNALLLGDSALYLCASSLTGTGNTIYFGEGSWLTVV.

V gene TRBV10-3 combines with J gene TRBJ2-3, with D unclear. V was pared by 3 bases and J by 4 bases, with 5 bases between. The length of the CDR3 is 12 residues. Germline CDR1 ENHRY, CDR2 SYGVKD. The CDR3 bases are TGTGCCATCAGTGATTGGGCAGATACGCAGTATTTT. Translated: CAISDWADTQYF.

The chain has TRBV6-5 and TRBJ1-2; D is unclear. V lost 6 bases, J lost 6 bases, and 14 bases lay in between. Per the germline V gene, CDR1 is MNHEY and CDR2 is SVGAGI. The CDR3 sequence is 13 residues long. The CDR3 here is CASSYERGNGYTF. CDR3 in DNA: TGTGCCAGCAGCTACGAACGGGGTAATGGCTACACCTTC.

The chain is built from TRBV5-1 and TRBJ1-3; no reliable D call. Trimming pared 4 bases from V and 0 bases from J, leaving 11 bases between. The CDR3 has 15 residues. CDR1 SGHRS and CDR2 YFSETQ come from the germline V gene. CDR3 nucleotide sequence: TGCGCCAGCAGCCCCGACGGCCACTCTGGAAACACCATATATTTT. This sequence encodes CASSPDGHSGNTIYF. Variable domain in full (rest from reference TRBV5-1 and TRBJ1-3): KAGVTQTPRYLIKTRGQQVTLSCSPISGHRSVSWYQQTPGQGLQFLFEYFSETQRNKGNFPGRFSGRQFSNSRSEMNVSTLELGDSALYLCASSPDGHSGNTIYFGEGSWLTVV.

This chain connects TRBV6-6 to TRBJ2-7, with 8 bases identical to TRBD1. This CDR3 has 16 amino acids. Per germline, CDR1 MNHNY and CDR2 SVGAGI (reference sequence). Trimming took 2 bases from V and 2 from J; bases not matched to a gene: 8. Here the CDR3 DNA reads TGTGCCAGCAGTTACGCCCGGGACAGGCCCCCCTACGAGCAGTACTTC. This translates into CASSYARDRPPYEQYF.

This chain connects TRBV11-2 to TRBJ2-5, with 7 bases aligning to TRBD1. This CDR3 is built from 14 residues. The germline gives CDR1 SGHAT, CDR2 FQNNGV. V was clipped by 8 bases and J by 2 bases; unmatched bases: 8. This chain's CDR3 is CASGTGVRQETQYF. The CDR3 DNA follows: TGTGCCAGCGGAACAGGGGTCCGTCAAGAGACCCAGTACTTC.

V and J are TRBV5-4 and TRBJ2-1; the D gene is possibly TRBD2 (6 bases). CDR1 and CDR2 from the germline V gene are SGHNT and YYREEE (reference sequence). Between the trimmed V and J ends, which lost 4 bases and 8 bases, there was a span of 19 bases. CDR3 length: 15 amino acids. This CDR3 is CASSQPRGSSDEQFF. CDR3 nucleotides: TGTGCCAGCAGCCAGCCTCGGGGGAGTAGCGATGAGCAGTTCTTC.

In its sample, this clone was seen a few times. CDR3 residues: CASSPRWTGYGHEQYF. CDR3 bases: TGTGCCAGCAGCCCCCGGTGGACAGGGTACGGTCACGAGCAGTACTTC. The chain is built from TRBV5-5 and TRBJ2-7, with 8 bases lining up with TRBD1. The CDR3 length is 16 residues. The germline V gene has CDR1 SGHKS and CDR2 YYEKEE (reference sequence). The V and J ends lost 4 bases and 5 bases, in that order; junction bases with no gene match: 14.

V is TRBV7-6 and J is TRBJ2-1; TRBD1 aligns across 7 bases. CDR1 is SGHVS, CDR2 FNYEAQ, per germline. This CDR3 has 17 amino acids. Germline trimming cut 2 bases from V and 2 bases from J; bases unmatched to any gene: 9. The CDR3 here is CASSLLYPGTAYNEQFF. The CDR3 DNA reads TGTGCCAGCAGCTTACTTTACCCCGGGACAGCCTACAATGAGCAGTTCTTC.

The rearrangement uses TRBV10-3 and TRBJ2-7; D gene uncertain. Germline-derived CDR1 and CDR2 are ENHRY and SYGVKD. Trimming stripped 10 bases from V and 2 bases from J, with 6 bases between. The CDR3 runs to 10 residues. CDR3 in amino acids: CANRAYEQYF. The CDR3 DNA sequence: TGTGCCAACAGAGCCTACGAGCAGTACTTC.

As DNA, the CDR3 is TGTGCCACCGGAGGGGGGGAGAGCACAGATACGCAGTATTTT. It specifies CATGGGESTDTQYF. The V and J genes are TRBV10-3 and TRBJ2-3, with D tentatively TRBD2 (7 bases). V was cut by 10 bases and J by 0 bases, with 14 bases left in between. This CDR3 region has 14 residues. The germline CDR1 and CDR2 sequences are ENHRY and SYGVKD.

The CDR3 region has the DNA TGCGCCAGCAGCCAGAACGGACAGGGGTTGGGCTATGGCTACACCTTC. Its protein product is CASSQNGQGLGYGYTF. The chain uses TRBV4-1 and TRBJ1-2; 9 nucleotides align to TRBD1. Germline assignment: CDR1 MGHRA and CDR2 YSYEKL. The ends lost 3 bases at V and 4 bases at J; junction bases unmatched: 9. This CDR3 is 16 amino acids long.

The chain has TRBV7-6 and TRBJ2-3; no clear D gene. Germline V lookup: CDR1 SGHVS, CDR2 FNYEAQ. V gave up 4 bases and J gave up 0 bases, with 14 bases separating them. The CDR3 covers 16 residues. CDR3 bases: TGTGCCAGCAGCTCAGAAGGTCTCCTCAGCACAGATACGCAGTATTTT. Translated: CASSSEGLLSTDTQYF.

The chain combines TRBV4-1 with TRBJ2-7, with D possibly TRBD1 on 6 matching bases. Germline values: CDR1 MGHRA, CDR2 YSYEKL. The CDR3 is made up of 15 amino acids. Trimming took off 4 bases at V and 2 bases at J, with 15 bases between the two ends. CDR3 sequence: CASSRQGTLAYEQYF. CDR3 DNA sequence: TGCGCCAGCAGCCGGCAAGGGACATTGGCCTACGAGCAGTACTTC.

As DNA, the CDR3 is TGCGCCAGCAGCTTGGTCGGGATTAAAGTCCATGAGCAGTTCTTC. Translating gives CASSLVGIKVHEQFF. The rearrangement joins TRBV5-1 to TRBJ2-1; TRBD2 might be the D (5 bases). The V end was cut by 0 bases, the J end by 8 bases, with 15 bases between. The CDR3 has 15 residues. Germline values: CDR1 SGHRS, CDR2 YFSETQ.

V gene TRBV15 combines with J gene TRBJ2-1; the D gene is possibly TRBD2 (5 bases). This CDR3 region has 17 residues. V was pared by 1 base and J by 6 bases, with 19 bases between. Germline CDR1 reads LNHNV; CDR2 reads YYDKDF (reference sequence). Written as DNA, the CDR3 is TGTGCCACCAGCAGAGCCTCTAGCCGCCTCCTGGGCAATGAGCAGTTCTTC. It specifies CATSRASSRLLGNEQFF.

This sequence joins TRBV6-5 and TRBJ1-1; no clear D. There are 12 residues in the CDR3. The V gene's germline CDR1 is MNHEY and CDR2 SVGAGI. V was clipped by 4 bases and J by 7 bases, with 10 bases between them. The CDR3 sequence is CASSSRTGEAFF. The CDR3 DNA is TGTGCCAGCAGTTCGCGGACGGGTGAAGCTTTCTTT.

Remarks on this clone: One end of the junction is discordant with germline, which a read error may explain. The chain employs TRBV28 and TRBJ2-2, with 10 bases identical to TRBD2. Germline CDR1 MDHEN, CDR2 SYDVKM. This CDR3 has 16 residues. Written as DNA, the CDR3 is TGTGCCAGCAGCCGTGGGGCAGCGGGAGGGCACCGGGGAGCTGTTTTT. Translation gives CASSRGAAGGHRGAVF.